This is a list of T cell receptor beta chains from one sample in a study of Graves' ophthalmopathy and Graves' hyperthyroidism. TCRdb passed the multiplex PCR reads through MiXCR, listing each CDR3 protein once. The top ten hold 8% to 10% of the sample, which has approximately 460,000 distinct CDR3 sequences, roughly an eighth seen once. Input material: blood. All receptors derive from a woman in her twenties or thirties with Graves' ophthalmopathy. Each CDR3 is given without its conserved first and last residue.

v_gene	CDR3aa
TRBV12-3/TRBV12-4	ASRGDLGGQHTEAF
TRBV12-3/TRBV12-4	ASKITRDRGETQY
TRBV12-3/TRBV12-4	ASRPHNGAFYEQY
TRBV20-1	SARWTRDYEQY
TRBV9	ASSVATGAVTGELF
TRBV27	ASSLKLNTEAF
TRBV14	ASSLRAPGNEQF
TRBV20-1	SARAGLGQETQY
TRBV9	ASSALGGYGNTIY
TRBV3-1	ASSQGDSPLH
TRBV6-1	ASSPRTGGPSYEQY
TRBV28	ASSNAGGRETQY
TRBV19	ASSITGAGELF
TRBV12-3/TRBV12-4	ASSPSSGELF
TRBV6-1	ATRRDLITF
TRBV6-5	ASSYWEIYGYT
TRBV6-4	ASTFGVLYLSNQPQH
TRBV6-2/TRBV6-3	ASRPPRVTGELF